One sample yielded the 18 T cell receptor beta chains listed below, sequenced in a study of shared clonotypes between healthy human individuals (dated by TCRdb to the early 2020s). The library relied on the immunoSEQ multiplex PCR assay. TCRdb took this table from immuneACCESS and kept in-frame rearrangements with V and J called. Such tables lack part of the clones; where checked against another copy, unresolved V genes explain under half of the gap, and the rest is unexplained. Counted in this sample were about 490,000 clones; roughly 80% of them appeared once. The ten most abundant clones make up about 13% of the sample. Source material: PBMCs. Receptors were obtained from a woman aged 40 to 50 in good health. Some clones in this sample may be carry-over from other donors' samples.

The J gene is TRBJ2-5, the V gene TRBV9; 7 bases agree with TRBD1. The ends lost 3 bases at V and 5 bases at J; junction bases unmatched: 7. The germline gives CDR1 SGDLS, CDR2 YYNGEE. This CDR3 is built from 14 residues. The CDR3 nucleotides read TGTGCCAGCAGCGGTCATTACAGGGGTGAGACCCAGTACTTC. Amino acid sequence: CASSGHYRGETQYF.

In regard to this clone: This likely reflects a read error, since a far larger clone is one base away. The V call is TRBV7-9, the J call TRBJ2-2, with D possibly matching TRBD2 (5 bases). V lost 2 bases, J lost 3 bases, and 7 bases lay in between. This CDR3 has 14 residues. CDR1 and CDR2 (germline): SEHNR, FQNEAQ (reference sequence). CDR3 region: CASSLQEDTGELFF. Here the CDR3 DNA reads TGTGCCAGCAGCTTACAGGAGGACACCGGGGAGCTGTTTTTT. The full variable domain, its missing parts supplied by reference TRBV7-9 and TRBJ2-2, is DTGVSQNPRHKITKRGQNVTFRCDPISEHNRLYWYRQTLGQGPEFLTYFQNEAQLEKSRLLSDRFSAERPKGSFSTLEIQRTEQGDSAMYLCASSLQEDTGELFFGEGSRLTVL.

In this sample, this clone turned up many times. The gene calls are TRBV27 and TRBJ2-1, with 12 bases that match TRBD2. Germline CDR1 is MNHEY and CDR2 is SMNVEV (reference sequence). The CDR3 contains 16 residues. Trimming at V came to 5 bases and at J to 4 bases, leaving 6 bases not matched to a gene. CDR3 region: CASSRSSGRAYNEQFF. CDR3 DNA: TGTGCCAGCAGTAGGTCTAGCGGGAGGGCGTACAATGAGCAGTTCTTC.

In the case of this clone: The likely explanation is a read error, given a far larger clone one base away. The same CDR3 is also encoded by other DNA sequences in this sample. The chain joins TRBV30 to TRBJ1-4, with 9 bases identical to TRBD1. Germline V gives CDR1 GTSNPN, CDR2 SVGIG (reference sequence). The CDR3 loop spans 14 amino acids. The CDR3 loop is CAREDRTGDEKLFF. In DNA, the CDR3 is TGTGCTCGGGAGGACCGGACAGGGGATGAAAAACTGTTTTTT.

The rearrangement links TRBV15 to TRBJ1-5; D remains ambiguous. The CDR3 extends over 14 amino acids. V was pared by 0 bases and J by 8 bases, with 11 bases between. Germline CDR1 is LNHNV and CDR2 is YYDKDF (reference sequence). The CDR3 bases are TGTGCCACCAGCAGAGAGGCGTATTCGGAGCCCCAGCATTTT. This sequence encodes CATSREAYSEPQHF.

The rearrangement links TRBV5-4 to TRBJ2-1; no clear D. The germline V gene encodes CDR1 SGHNT and CDR2 YYREEE (reference sequence). This CDR3 contains 16 residues. V shed 3 bases and J shed 3 bases, with 16 bases lying between them. Written as DNA, the CDR3 is TGTGCCAGCAGCTCATCGCTCCCCGCGGTCTACAATGAGCAGTTCTTC. Protein sequence: CASSSSLPAVYNEQFF.

A note on this clone: A far larger clone is just one base off, so this is likely a read error. Because the CDR3 is missing its conserved closing phenylalanine or tryptophan, this is likely a read error. The chain joins TRBV4-2 to TRBJ2-7; TRBD1 might be the D (6 bases). The CDR3 contains 15 residues. The germline V gene has CDR1 LGHNA and CDR2 YNFKEQ. V gave up 0 bases and J gave up 6 bases, with 15 bases separating them. CDR3 protein: CASSQDGQLTREQYL. The CDR3 bases are TGTGCCAGCAGCCAAGACGGACAGTTAACTCGCGAGCAGTACCTC.

This rearrangement joins TRBV7-8 to TRBJ2-7, with D possibly being TRBD2 (5 bases). There are 12 residues in the CDR3. Trimming removed 5 bases at V and 9 bases at J, with 14 bases between. The germline V gene has CDR1 SGHVS and CDR2 FQNEAQ. CDR3 protein: CASSRMTGLQYF. In DNA form, the CDR3 reads TGTGCCAGCAGCAGGATGACGGGATTGCAGTACTTC.

There are a few counts of this clone. The chain has TRBV10-3 and TRBJ2-1, with 8 bases aligning to TRBD1. V shed 0 bases, J shed 6 bases, and the junction held 7 bases outside the gene matches. CDR3 length equals 16 residues. Germline lookup yields CDR1 ENHRY and CDR2 SYGVKD. CDR3 loop: CAISESFTGGRNEQFF. Here the CDR3 DNA reads TGTGCCATCAGTGAGTCGTTTACAGGGGGTCGCAATGAGCAGTTCTTC.

V is TRBV28 and J is TRBJ2-4, with 7 nucleotides matching TRBD2. The V gene's germline CDR1 is MDHEN and CDR2 SYDVKM. The CDR3 runs to 13 residues. V lost 5 bases, J lost 9 bases, and 7 bases stayed unmatched. DNA for the CDR3: TGTGCCAGCAGTGATGACTCGGGGGGCATTCAGTACTTC. It specifies CASSDDSGGIQYF.

V is TRBV6-6 and J is TRBJ2-5; weak D call: TRBD1 (5 bases). With 5 bases removed from V and 1 base from J, the gap between germline ends came to 11 bases. Germline CDR1 reads MNHNY; CDR2 reads SVGAGI (reference sequence). The CDR3 contains 14 residues. This CDR3 reads CASSKRQIQETQYF. The CDR3 DNA reads TGTGCCAGCAGTAAGAGACAGATCCAAGAGACCCAGTACTTC.

The chain joins TRBV19 to TRBJ2-7; TRBD2 matches 9 bases. V lost 6 bases and J lost 6; bases outside the gene matches: 21. Germline V lookup: CDR1 LNHDA, CDR2 SQIVND (reference sequence). The length of the CDR3 is 18 residues. The CDR3 loop is CASSLSGTSPIGGGEQYF. The CDR3 coding sequence is TGTGCCAGTAGCCTCTCCGGGACTAGCCCGATCGGAGGGGGCGAGCAGTACTTC.

V usage is TRBV6-1 and J usage is TRBJ1-3; D remains unclear. Germline V gene data show CDR1 as MNHNS and CDR2 as SASEGT. Deletions cut 6 bases from V and 7 bases from J, with 10 bases between. The length of the CDR3 is 12 residues. The CDR3 region has the DNA TGTGCCAGCAGCTGGACGGAGAACACCATATATTTT. Amino acid sequence: CASSWTENTIYF.

In the case of this clone: Because the CDR3 is missing its conserved closing phenylalanine or tryptophan, this is likely a read error. No DNA is shown, since the ends of the CDR3 on it are uncertain; the CDR3 is the one TCRdb lists. The chain joins TRBV2 to TRBJ1-2. Germline V gene lookup returns CDR1 SNHLY and CDR2 FYNNEI. A total of 14 residues make up the CDR3, ends included. This CDR3 reads CASVDGATLYGYTI.

V is TRBV5-1 and J is TRBJ2-5; TRBD2 agrees at 8 bases. Trimming at V came to 2 bases and at J to 2 bases, leaving 5 bases not matched to a gene. Germline V gene data show CDR1 as SGHRS and CDR2 as YFSETQ. The CDR3 runs 15 residues. CDR3 protein: CASSLFGGGQETQYF. The CDR3 coding sequence is TGCGCCAGCAGCTTATTCGGCGGGGGGCAAGAGACCCAGTACTTC.

V usage is TRBV5-4 and J usage is TRBJ2-7, with TRBD2 identical over 7 bases. CDR1 is SGHNT, CDR2 YYREEE, per germline (reference sequence). The trim removed 0 bases at V and 2 bases at J, leaving 8 bases unmatched. CDR3 size: 16 residues. In DNA, the CDR3 is TGTGCCAGCAGCTTGGGGCCCCCAGGGAGGGCCTACGAGCAGTACTTC. This gives the protein CASSLGPPGRAYEQYF.

This clone was found many times. The sample contains more than one DNA sequence encoding this CDR3. This chain joins TRBV5-1 and TRBJ2-7; 8 positions match TRBD1. The CDR3 is 14 amino acids. CDR1 and CDR2 from the germline V gene are SGHRS and YFSETQ. The V and J ends lost 4 bases and 5 bases, in that order; junction bases with no gene match: 8. The CDR3 nucleotides read TGCGCCAGCAGCCTGGACAGGGATCCGGACGAGCAGTACTTC. Translating it yields CASSLDRDPDEQYF. Full variable domain (outside the CDR3, taken from reference TRBV5-1 and TRBJ2-7): KAGVTQTPRYLIKTRGQQVTLSCSPISGHRSVSWYQQTPGQGLQFLFEYFSETQRNKGNFPGRFSGRQFSNSRSEMNVSTLELGDSALYLCASSLDRDPDEQYFGPGTRLTVT.

The chain couples TRBV7-9 to TRBJ2-4, with D unresolved. Trimming pared 2 bases from V and 8 bases from J, leaving 10 bases between. This CDR3 contains 13 residues. CDR1 and CDR2 (germline): SEHNR, FQNEAQ (reference sequence). This chain's CDR3 is CASSLTTHDIQYF. The CDR3 bases are TGTGCCAGCAGCTTAACGACTCATGACATTCAGTACTTC.